This TCR beta chain was recorded in a study of cytomegalovirus exposure and HLA in healthy donors. Study-wide results and caveats: Reportedly, a later analysis found an Asian-associated ancestry cluster had fewer N-insertions than the approximately 670-donor mean.

This CDR3 is 13 amino acids long. Germline values: CDR1 SGHRS, CDR2 YFSETQ. The V gene lost 5 bases and the J gene lost 4 bases, with 13 bases spanning the gap. The study ran its PCR with 60 Vbeta and 13 Jbeta primers. The method was immunoSEQ multiplex PCR; TCRdb's version includes in-frame clones alone and lacks a portion of them. The repertoire includes 180,000 or so clones, 75% to 85% of them detected once, and 1.5% to 2% sits in the top ten. A remark on this clone: Its antigen remains unknown.

The V gene is TRBV5-1, the J gene TRBJ2-7; D gene uncertain. Sequenced input: PBMCs. This sequence was found in a man between 18 and 35 years old in good health and CMV-seronegative. This CDR3 reads CASSSTANYEQYF. CDR3 nucleotides: TGCGCCAGCAGTTCCACAGCAAATTACGAGCAGTACTTC. Full variable domain (outside the CDR3, taken from reference TRBV5-1 and TRBJ2-7): KAGVTQTPRYLIKTRGQQVTLSCSPISGHRSVSWYQQTPGQGLQFLFEYFSETQRNKGNFPGRFSGRQFSNSRSEMNVSTLELGDSALYLCASSSTANYEQYFGPGTRLTVT.